Here is one TCR beta chain with its context. Its specificity is not known. The germline CDR1 and CDR2 sequences are SGHVS and FNYEAQ. Losses at the gene ends were 3 bases for V and 0 bases for J; bases not matched to a gene: 4. The CDR3 is 16 residues long. This sample is part of a study of cytomegalovirus exposure and HLA in healthy donors. Study-level findings and limits: Cytomegalovirus association was assigned to about 180 TCR beta chains.

PCR amplification relied on 60 Vbeta primers (plus 13 Jbeta primers). Sequenced by immunoSEQ multiplex PCR; TCRdb stores in-frame clones only, minus some. The data show around 65,000 clones, 60% to 80% seen once. V and J are TRBV7-6 and TRBJ2-2, with TRBD1 matching over 7 bases. The sequence was obtained from a man aged 35-49 years in good health and CMV-seropositive. Sequencing was carried out using PBMCs. The DNA of the CDR3 is TGTGCCAGCAGCTTCGACAGGGCCGCGAACACCGGGGAGCTGTTTTTT. The encoded protein is CASSFDRAANTGELFF.